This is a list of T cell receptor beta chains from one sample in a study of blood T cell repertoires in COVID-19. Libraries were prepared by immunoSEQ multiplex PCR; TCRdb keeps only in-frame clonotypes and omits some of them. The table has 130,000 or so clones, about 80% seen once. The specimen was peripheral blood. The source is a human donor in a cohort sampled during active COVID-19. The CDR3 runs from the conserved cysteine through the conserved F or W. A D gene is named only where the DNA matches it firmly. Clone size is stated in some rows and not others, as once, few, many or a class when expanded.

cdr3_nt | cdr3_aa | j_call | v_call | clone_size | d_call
TGTGCCAGCAGTCCGACAGGGGGACGCTACGAGCAGTACTTC | CASSPTGGRYEQYF | TRBJ2-7 | TRBV6-6 | . | TRBD1
TGTGCCATCAGCGTGGAGGTTTCTCAGCCCCAGCATTTT | CAISVEVSQPQHF | TRBJ1-5 | TRBV10-3 | few | .
TGTGCCAGCAGCTGGGGGACAGCCAACTCTGGAAACACCATATATTTT | CASSWGTANSGNTIYF | TRBJ1-3 | TRBV5-5 | few | TRBD1
TGCGCCAGCAGCCCGGGAGGCTTTAGCGGGGCCAATGAGCAGTTCTTC | CASSPGGFSGANEQFF | TRBJ2-1 | TRBV5-1 | . | TRBD2
TGCAGCGTTGAAGATGGCAGGTTCCAAGAGACCCAGTACTTC | CSVEDGRFQETQYF | TRBJ2-5 | TRBV29-1 | . | .
TGTGCCAGCAGCCAAGTAGGACCCCTCCAGGCGGTCCGGGGGACCCAGTACTTC | CASSQVGPLQAVRGTQYF | TRBJ2-5 | TRBV4-2 | . | .
TGTGCCAGCAGCATAACCCCACGAGCGGTCTCCCTCTACGAGCAGTACTTC | CASSITPRAVSLYEQYF | TRBJ2-7 | TRBV28 | . | .
TGTGCCAGCAGTTCCCGGGGTCCTAGCACAGATACGCAGTATTTT | CASSSRGPSTDTQYF | TRBJ2-3 | TRBV28 | few | .
TGCAGCGTTGAAGATCTTCAGGGAGCGGGAGCGGGGGATGAGCAGTTCTTC | CSVEDLQGAGAGDEQFF | TRBJ2-1 | TRBV29-1 | . | TRBD2
TGTGCCAGCAGCTCTTTGGTGGGAGCGGGAGACGAGCAGTACTTC | CASSSLVGAGDEQYF | TRBJ2-7 | TRBV7-9 | . | TRBD2
TGTGCCAGCGCTCTTGGCAGGGGCTATGGCTACACCTTC | CASALGRGYGYTF | TRBJ1-2 | TRBV27 | . | .
TGTGCCAGCAGTCCTTGGACAGGGGAAGACTATGGCTACACCTTC | CASSPWTGEDYGYTF | TRBJ1-2 | TRBV25-1 | . | TRBD1
TGCAGTGCTAGTCCAGGGGCTAACTATGGCTACACCTTC | CSASPGANYGYTF | TRBJ1-2 | TRBV20-1 | . | .
TGTGCCAGCAGCGTGAGCGGGAGGGCCTGGGAGACCCAGTACTTC | CASSVSGRAWETQYF | TRBJ2-5 | TRBV9 | . | TRBD2
TGTGCCAGCAGTCCAGGGGTTAAGGCTAATGAAAAACTGTTTTTT | CASSPGVKANEKLFF | TRBJ1-4 | TRBV9 | . | .
TGTGCCAGCAGCTTCGGCGGGATGGGCACAGATACGCAGTATTTT | CASSFGGMGTDTQYF | TRBJ2-3 | TRBV7-3 | . | .
TGTGCCAGCAGCCAAGAGACTAGCGGGAGTTATACGCAGTATTTT | CASSQETSGSYTQYF | TRBJ2-3 | TRBV16 | . | TRBD2
TGTGCCAGCAGTCTCCAGGCCCCAGATACGCAGTATTTT | CASSLQAPDTQYF | TRBJ2-3 | TRBV9 | . | .
TGTGCCAGCAGGATCAACAGGGTTGAGTCTGAAGCTTTCTTT | CASRINRVESEAFF | TRBJ1-1 | TRBV27 | . | .
TGTGCCAGCAGCTTAGTCCGGGGCAGGGGGCCGACTCGGAACACTGAAGCTTTCTTT | CASSLVRGRGPTRNTEAFF | TRBJ1-1 | TRBV7-2 | . | TRBD1
TGTGCCAGCAGCCCGGGACAGAGCTACGAGCAGTACTTC | CASSPGQSYEQYF | TRBJ2-7 | TRBV7-3 | . | TRBD1
TGTGCCAGCAGCTCCCACGACAGGGGCGGGCAAGCTTTCTTT | CASSSHDRGGQAFF | TRBJ1-1 | TRBV7-9 | once | TRBD1
TGTGCCAGCAGGGTACAGCAAAATAATTCACCCCTCCACTTT | CASRVQQNNSPLHF | TRBJ1-6 | TRBV6-4 | . | .
TGTGCCAGCACCCCCTCGGGAGGGTTTGGAGAGACCCAGTACTTC | CASTPSGGFGETQYF | TRBJ2-5 | TRBV6-5 | . | TRBD2
TGTGCCAGCAGTTCCTTCACAGCTGCCTTCTCTGGGGCCAACGTCCTGACTTTC | CASSSFTAAFSGANVLTF | TRBJ2-6 | TRBV28 | . | .
TGCGCCAGCAGCTTTCGCCCTAGCGGGAGGGTGAACAATGAGCAGTTCTTC | CASSFRPSGRVNNEQFF | TRBJ2-1 | TRBV5-1 | . | TRBD2
TGTGCCAGCAAAATAGCCCGAGCGGGAGGGAGGGGGCCAGATACGCAGTATTTT | CASKIARAGGRGPDTQYF | TRBJ2-3 | TRBV2 | . | TRBD2
TGTGCCAGCAGCGTAGTGGGGGAGGGGGGCACAGATACGCAGTATTTT | CASSVVGEGGTDTQYF | TRBJ2-3 | TRBV9 | . | .
TGTGCCAGCAGTTTTACGGTGGGAGACGGGTCCTACAATGAGCAGTTCTTC | CASSFTVGDGSYNEQFF | TRBJ2-1 | TRBV28 | . | .
TGTGCCAGCTCAACGACTAGCGAACGAAATTACGAGCAGTACTTC | CASSTTSERNYEQYF | TRBJ2-7 | TRBV18 | many | TRBD2
TGCGCCAGCAGCTCCGGAGGACTAGCGGGACAAGAGACCCAGTACTTC | CASSSGGLAGQETQYF | TRBJ2-5 | TRBV5-1 | . | TRBD2
TGCAGCGTTGAACAACGGGGGGCGGGGGCCACCTACGAGCAGTACTTC | CSVEQRGAGATYEQYF | TRBJ2-7 | TRBV29-1 | . | .
TGTGCCAGCAGCCAAGGCGCCGCTAGCACAGATACGCAGTATTTT | CASSQGAASTDTQYF | TRBJ2-3 | TRBV3-1/TRBV3-2 | few | .
TGTGCCAGCAGTTTAGGCCGGACTAGCGACAATAACAATGAGCAGTTCTTC | CASSLGRTSDNNNEQFF | TRBJ2-1 | TRBV27 | . | TRBD2
TGTGCCAGCAGCGTAGCGGGAAACTACAATGAGCAGTTCTTC | CASSVAGNYNEQFF | TRBJ2-1 | TRBV9 | once | .
TGTGCCAGCAGCTTCGGTCGAGATACGCAGTATTTT | CASSFGRDTQYF | TRBJ2-3 | TRBV7-2 | . | .
TGTGCCAGTAAGCTAGGGACAGACCAGAACACTGAAGCTTTCTTT | CASKLGTDQNTEAFF | TRBJ1-1 | TRBV19 | . | TRBD1
TGTGCCAGTAGTATTCGACAGGGAGCTGGAAACACCATATATTTT | CASSIRQGAGNTIYF | TRBJ1-3 | TRBV19 | few | TRBD1
TGTGCCAGCAGTATCAGCGGGGGGCGGTACGAGCAGTACTTC | CASSISGGRYEQYF | TRBJ2-7 | TRBV28 | . | TRBD2
TGTGCCAGTCCCTGGGGGAGAACGGGACAGGGTACCCATGTTTCCTACGAGCAGTACTTC | CASPWGRTGQGTHVSYEQYF | TRBJ2-7 | TRBV5-4 | . | TRBD1
TGCAGCGTTGAGTGGGCGATTGAAGCTTTCTTT | CSVEWAIEAFF | TRBJ1-1 | TRBV29-1 | . | .
TGTGCCAGTATGTCGCCGGGGGGCGCGGACACTGAAGCTTTCTTT | CASMSPGGADTEAFF | TRBJ1-1 | TRBV19 | . | .